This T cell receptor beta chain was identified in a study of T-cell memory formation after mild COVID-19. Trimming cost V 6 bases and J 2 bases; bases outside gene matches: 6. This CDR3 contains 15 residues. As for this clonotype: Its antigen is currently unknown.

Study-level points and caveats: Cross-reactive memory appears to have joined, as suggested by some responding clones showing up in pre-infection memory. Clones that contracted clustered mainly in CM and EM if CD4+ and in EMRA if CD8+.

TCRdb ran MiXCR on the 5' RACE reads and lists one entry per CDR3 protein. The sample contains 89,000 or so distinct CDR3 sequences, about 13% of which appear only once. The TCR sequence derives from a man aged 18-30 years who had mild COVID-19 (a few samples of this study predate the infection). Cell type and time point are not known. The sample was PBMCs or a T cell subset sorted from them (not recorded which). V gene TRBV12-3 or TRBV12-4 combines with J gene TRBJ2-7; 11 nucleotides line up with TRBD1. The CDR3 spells CASSGQGAHTYEQYF. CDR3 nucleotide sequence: TGTGCCAGCAGCGGACAGGGGGCCCATACCTACGAGCAGTACTTC.